This TCR beta chain originates from a study of T cell responses to AZD1222 COVID-19 vaccine. Study-level findings and limits: Spike-specific TCR breadth and depth both grew after two AZD1222 doses. Researchers took repertoire samples only after the peak T cell response had come. Females outnumbered males among donors, who were mostly white British; clonal diversity was possibly underestimated. Baseline seropositives among AZD1222 recipients totaled only 5 to 7.

Trimming left V 2 bases short and J 0 bases short, with 10 bases between. This CDR3 has 15 residues. CDR1 and CDR2 (germline): MRHNA, SNTAGT. Assay used: immunoSEQ multiplex PCR; TCRdb lists only in-frame clones, some missing. The sample lists about 130,000 clones; roughly nine tenths were seen once. As concerns this clone: The antigen remains undetermined.

The rearrangement joins TRBV6-4 to TRBJ1-1; TRBD1 might be the D (6 bases). The clonotype was recovered from an adult in good health. The specimen comprised peripheral blood, sampled on day 0 of AZD1222 vaccination. The DNA of the CDR3 is TGTGCCAGCAGTGACCCGACAGGAATGAACACTGAAGCTTTCTTT. As protein: CASSDPTGMNTEAFF.